The source of this T cell receptor (beta chain) is a study of low-dose radiotherapy and immunotherapy resistance in tumors. Background on the study: Across 26 weeks, 13 Gy in total went to Cohort 2, delivered as 1 Gy per fraction every two weeks. With cycle 1 day 1 as the start, patients took oral aspirin 300 mg daily for four cycles.

Time point defined: before trial treatment. The study gave donors nivolumab, ipilimumab, aspirin, low-dose cyclophosphamide and low-dose radiotherapy. Covering alpha and beta chains, TRAV- and TRBV-specific primers were used for the first-strand cDNA. A roughly 20-cycle PCR with a constant-region primer and V-primer adapter amplified TCRs. TCRdb itself ran the reads through MiXCR, one entry per CDR3 protein. The table shows around 99,000 distinct CDR3 sequences, with 9% to 9.5% occurring only once. The germline V and J ends were trimmed by 6 bases and 12 bases, with 15 bases remaining between them. CDR3 length equals 11 residues. Germline CDR1 is DFQATT and CDR2 is SNEGSKA (reference sequence).

Sequencing used PBMCs, obtained before treatment. The receptor was derived from a male donor with prostate cancer. The chain employs TRBV20-1 and TRBJ2-1; D possibly matches TRBD1 or TRBD2 (5 bases each). In DNA form, the CDR3 reads TGCAGTGCGAGGGGTGGCTCTGGGCAGTTCTTC. Translating gives CSARGGSGQFF.